This TCR beta chain was recorded in a study of cytomegalovirus exposure and HLA in healthy donors. The J segment lost 1 base and the V segment lost 6 bases, leaving 8 bases of the junction unmatched. Germline-derived CDR1 and CDR2 are MDHEN and SYDVKM. The CDR3 totals 15 residues. Measured with immunoSEQ multiplex PCR; TCRdb has only the in-frame clones, and not every one. The sample shows approximately 65,000 clones, roughly 93% of them seen only once. The TCR originated in a woman aged 18-29 years in good health and CMV-seronegative. The chain is built from TRBV28 and TRBJ1-1; 7 bases are a match to TRBD1. The specimen was PBMCs. CDR3 DNA: TGTGCCAGCAGCCCCGGGACAGCGTCGAACACTGAAGCTTTCTTT. Encoded protein: CASSPGTASNTEAFF.